These 3 T cell receptor beta chains originate from one sample sequenced in a study of OX40 agonist ivuxolimab in advanced cancers. Using immunoSEQ multiplex PCR, the repertoire was profiled, and TCRdb retains in-frame clones only, with some absent. The table shows tens of thousands of clones, with 90% occurring only once. Here the sequenced sample was CD4+ or CD8+ T cells sorted from blood, taken in a trial of the OX40 agonist ivuxolimab. The source of these receptors is an adult with an advanced solid tumor such as melanoma, head and neck, liver or kidney cancer.

This sequence joins TRBV28 and TRBJ1-3; 9 nucleotides line up with TRBD1. This CDR3 spans 14 amino acids. Germline CDR1 MDHEN, CDR2 SYDVKM. The trim removed 6 bases at V and 4 bases at J, leaving 4 bases unmatched. Written as DNA, the CDR3 is TGTGCCAGCAGGGGGACAGGGCAAGGAAACACCATATATTTT. It yields the protein CASRGTGQGNTIYF.

This sequence joins TRBV7-3 and TRBJ2-3; D uncertain. Germline V gene lookup returns CDR1 SGHTA and CDR2 FQGTGA. The CDR3 is 14 residues long. V was cut by 5 bases and J by 0 bases, with 9 bases left in between. This CDR3 is CASSPLSSTDTQYF. The CDR3 DNA sequence: TGTGCCAGCAGCCCCCTAAGCAGCACAGATACGCAGTATTTT.

The chain links TRBV19 to TRBJ2-7; the D call may be TRBD1 or TRBD2 (5 bases each). The germline V gene encodes CDR1 LNHDA and CDR2 SQIVND (reference sequence). The CDR3 consists of 15 residues. V gave up 5 bases and J gave up 3 bases, with 17 bases separating them. The CDR3 DNA reads TGTGCCAGTAGTCTGGGCGAGGGGACCTTCTACGAGCAGTACTTC. Translated, it gives CASSLGEGTFYEQYF.